The rows below give T cell receptor beta chains drawn from one sample of a study of T cell repertoires in cytomegalovirus infection. TCRdb called the reads again in MiXCR, with one record for every CDR3 protein. The sample has around 490,000 distinct CDR3 sequences, about 26% seen once. Material for sequencing was PBMCs. These receptors originate from a human donor in good health (CMV status not recorded). Some clones in this sample may be carry-over from other donors' samples. Each CDR3 is given with its conserved first and last residue. D genes are given only for firm matches. Part of the rows lack a size; the others show once, few, many or a class for expanded clones.

cdr3_aa	cdr3_nt	v_call	j_call	clone_size	d_call
CAWSVRVANTEAFF	TGTGCCTGGAGTGTACGTGTGGCAAACACTGAAGCTTTCTTT	TRBV30	TRBJ1-1	NA	NA
CASRSVSTDTQYF	TGTGCCAGCAGGAGCGTCAGCACAGATACGCAGTATTTT	TRBV2	TRBJ2-3	NA	NA
CASSQTRSSYNGQFF	TGTGCCAGCAGCCAGACCCGGAGCTCCTACAATGGGCAGTTCTTC	TRBV11-2	TRBJ2-1	NA	NA
CASSLARTSGSAFF	TGTGCCAGCAGCTTAGCCAGGACTAGCGGGAGTGCGTTCTTC	TRBV7-2	TRBJ2-1	NA	TRBD2
CASSQTGVAGGYTF	TGCGCCAGCAGCCAGACGGGGGTCGCGGGCGGCTACACCTTC	TRBV4-3	TRBJ1-2	NA	NA
CASSMGQGAVNEQFF	TGTGCCAGTAGTATGGGTCAGGGGGCCGTCAATGAGCAGTTCTTC	TRBV19	TRBJ2-1	NA	TRBD1
CASSLVPSGRRPEQFF	TGTGCCAGCAGCTTAGTACCGAGCGGGAGACGCCCTGAGCAGTTCTTC	TRBV11-2	TRBJ2-1	NA	TRBD2
CASSQDRNPNEQFF	TGCGCCAGCAGCCAAGATCGGAACCCCAATGAGCAGTTCTTC	TRBV4-3	TRBJ2-1	few	NA
CASSPPGGYGTEAFF	TGTGCCAGCAGTCCCCCCGGGGGCTATGGCACTGAAGCTTTCTTT	TRBV25-1	TRBJ1-1	NA	NA
CASSPPRYEQYF	TGTGCCAGCAGCCCCCCCCGGTACGAGCAGTACTTC	TRBV11-2	TRBJ2-7	few	NA
CATRTSGRVGEYSQETQYF	TGTGCCACCAGGACTAGCGGGAGGGTAGGGGAATATTCACAAGAGACCCAGTACTTC	TRBV10-3	TRBJ2-5	NA	TRBD2
CASRTLDRSGEQFF	TGTGCCAGCAGGACCCTGGACCGCTCGGGGGAGCAGTTCTTC	TRBV6-5	TRBJ2-1	few	NA
CASSSRDRGKPFF	TGTGCCAGTAGTTCCCGGGACAGGGGGAAGCCTTTCTTT	TRBV19	TRBJ1-1	NA	TRBD1
CSAHEGGNNQPQHF	TGCAGTGCTCACGAGGGGGGGAACAATCAGCCCCAGCATTTT	TRBV20-1	TRBJ1-5	NA	NA